The clone carrying this T cell receptor (beta chain) was picked up a small number of times. No antigen is known for it. Among ophthalmopathy patients, the Clinical Activity Score reached at least 3, the NOSPECS grade reached at least 4, and duration remained under 3 months. Uncontrolled infection, other autoimmune disease, pregnancy or lactation led to exclusion. The data were taken from a study of T cells in Graves' hyperthyroidism and ophthalmopathy. Study-level points and caveats: Ophthalmopathy stood apart from stable hyperthyroidism in a 13 V-J model.

The source material, RNA transcripts, was used to amplify TCR beta CDR3 regions. In the first-round RT-PCR of the TCR CDR3, the HTBI primer set was used. MiXCR was run by TCRdb on the multiplex PCR reads, yielding one entry per CDR3 protein. The table records a few hundred thousand distinct CDR3 sequences, roughly 13% of them present only once. The sequence came from a woman aged 35 to 49 with Graves' ophthalmopathy. The specimen was blood.

DNA for the CDR3: TGTGCCAGCAGCTTGGGGGTTGAGGTGACCCAGTACTTC. The encoded protein is CASSLGVEVTQYF. The chain combines TRBV5-6 with TRBJ2-5, with D unresolved. The germline V gene has CDR1 SGHDT and CDR2 YYEEEE. CDR3 length: 13 residues. V was cut by 0 bases and J by 7 bases, with 10 bases left in between. Variable domain in full (rest from reference TRBV5-6 and TRBJ2-5): DAGVTQSPTHLIKTRGQQVTLRCSPKSGHDTVSWYQQALGQGPQFIFQYYEEEERQRGNFPDRFSGHQFPNYSSELNVNALLLGDSALYLCASSLGVEVTQYFGPGTRLLVL.